The clone carrying this T cell receptor (beta chain) was counted between two and nine times. The antigen is undetermined. The record originates from a study of regulatory T cells in long-lasting Graves disease. Both iRepertoire HTBI primers and Arm-PCR of CDR3 regions were used to build the TCR beta libraries. One entry per CDR3 protein, called by TCRdb with MiXCR from the multiplex PCR reads. Of about 430,000 distinct CDR3 sequences listed, approximately 15% are singletons. Time point described: newly diagnosed GD, antithyroid drugs for less than 3 months. PBMCs provided the RNA from which the TCR library was made. Overall study findings and caveats: Since the sample size was small, accuracy may have been reduced.

Another study also made use of these data, one on T cells in Graves' hyperthyroidism and ophthalmopathy. That paper states: An initial round of RT-PCR targeting the TCR CDR3 relied on the HTBI primer set.

The sequence came from a woman in her thirties or forties with Graves disease. Sequences were derived from peripheral blood mononuclear cells (PBMCs), sampled at new diagnosis, from a patient treated with antithyroid drugs.

CDR3 DNA: TGTGCCAGCAGCTTAGACAGTCTAAGAGGGACTGAAGCTTTCTTT. Its protein product is CASSLDSLRGTEAFF. The chain has TRBV7-9 and TRBJ1-1; D is ambiguous. From germline, CDR1 is SEHNR and CDR2 FQNEAQ (reference sequence). The CDR3 loop spans 15 amino acids. Trimming took 1 base from V and 5 from J, leaving 14 bases between them.